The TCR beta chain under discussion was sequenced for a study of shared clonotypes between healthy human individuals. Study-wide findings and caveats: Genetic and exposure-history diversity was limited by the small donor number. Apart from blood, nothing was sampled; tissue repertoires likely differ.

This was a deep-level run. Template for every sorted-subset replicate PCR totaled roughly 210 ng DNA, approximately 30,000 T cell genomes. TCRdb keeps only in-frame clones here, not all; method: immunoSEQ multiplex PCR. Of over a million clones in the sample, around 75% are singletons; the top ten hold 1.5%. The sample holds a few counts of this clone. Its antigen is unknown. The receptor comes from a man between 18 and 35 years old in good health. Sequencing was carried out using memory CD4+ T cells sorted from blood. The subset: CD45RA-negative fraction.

CDR3 amino acids: CASSSWTGQETQYF. The CDR3 DNA sequence: TGTGCCAGTAGTTCCTGGACAGGACAAGAGACCCAGTACTTC. The gene calls are TRBV19 and TRBJ2-5; 7 bases are shared with TRBD1. The CDR3 loop spans 14 amino acids. V lost 5 bases, J lost 2 bases, and 5 bases stayed unmatched. The germline CDR1 and CDR2 sequences are LNHDA and SQIVND (reference sequence).